Shown below are 24 T cell receptor beta chains from a single sample sequenced in a study of beta chain features in type 1 diabetes. Their antigens are not known. Every bit of the isolated RNA underwent reverse transcription, so sequencing read expressed TCRB transcripts. Repertoires were generated with immunoSEQ multiplex PCR, while TCRdb's copy carries only in-frame clones and drops some. Counted here are roughly 150,000 clones, around 63% occurring once; the ten biggest clones make up 0.08% to 0.1%. Study-wide findings and caveats: Moderate but significant shortening of TCRB CDR3s was recorded in all four CD4+ subsets from Type 1 diabetes patients.

Sample: naive CD4+ T cells from blood. These receptor sequences come from a man between 25 and 39 years old with type 1 diabetes.

The chain combines TRBV19 with TRBJ2-3; TRBD1 is a possible D gene (6 bases). Trimming pared 9 bases from V and 0 bases from J, leaving 16 bases between. There are 15 residues in the CDR3. Germline lookup yields CDR1 LNHDA and CDR2 SQIVND (reference sequence). The CDR3 reads CASRPRGHSTDTQYF. CDR3 DNA: TGTGCCAGCAGACCCAGGGGACACAGCACAGATACGCAGTATTTT.

The chain joins TRBV7-6 to TRBJ2-2, with no clear D. The CDR3 runs 12 residues. Trimming took off 1 base at V and 5 bases at J, with 2 bases between the two ends. CDR1 and CDR2 (germline): SGHVS, FNYEAQ. DNA for the CDR3: TGTGCCAGCAGCTTAGGAACCGGGGAGCTGTTTTTT. This sequence encodes CASSLGTGELFF.

The chain links TRBV30 to TRBJ2-3; D unclear. The germline gives CDR1 GTSNPN, CDR2 SVGIG (reference sequence). Trimming removed 2 bases from V and 2 bases from J, with 11 bases in between. The CDR3 totals 14 residues. In DNA, the CDR3 is TGTGCCTGGAGTTTCGGGCTACCCACAGATACGCAGTATTTT. The encoded protein is CAWSFGLPTDTQYF.

J is TRBJ1-2 and V is TRBV27; D gene uncertain. The V gene lost 6 bases and the J gene lost 4 bases, with 12 bases spanning the gap. Germline lookup yields CDR1 MNHEY and CDR2 SMNVEV (reference sequence). CDR3 size: 13 residues. The DNA of the CDR3 is TGTGCCAGCAGAACGGGAGGCAGCTATGGCTACACCTTC. Protein sequence: CASRTGGSYGYTF.

This clone appeared once. The chain carries TRBV28 and TRBJ1-2; 7 positions match TRBD1. CDR3 length equals 12 residues. The ends lost 7 bases at V and 6 bases at J; junction bases unmatched: 5. The germline V gene has CDR1 MDHEN and CDR2 SYDVKM. CDR3 sequence reads: CASITTGDGYTF. DNA of the CDR3: TGTGCCAGCATCACCACAGGGGATGGCTACACCTTC.

The chain recombines TRBV9 with TRBJ1-4; TRBD1 matches 7 bases. The CDR3 runs to 15 residues. CDR1 and CDR2 from the germline V gene are SGDLS and YYNGEE. V gave up 0 bases and J gave up 7 bases; unmatched junction bases: 6. The CDR3 is CASSVAPGQSEKLFF. The CDR3, as DNA: TGTGCCAGCAGCGTAGCGCCGGGACAGTCTGAAAAACTGTTTTTT.

The chain has TRBV4-3 and TRBJ1-4; the D gene is possibly TRBD1 (5 bases). The CDR3 has 15 residues. In germline, CDR1 is LGHNA, CDR2 YSLEER. Deletions cut 0 bases from V and 4 bases from J, with 9 bases between. CDR3 protein: CASSQDARDNEKLFF. For the CDR3, the DNA is TGCGCCAGCAGCCAAGATGCCAGGGATAATGAAAAACTGTTTTTT.

The rearrangement joins TRBV9 to TRBJ2-3; D is unclear. The CDR3 sequence is 15 residues long. The V end lost 3 bases, the J end lost 1 base, and 12 bases lay between the germline ends. Germline loops: CDR1 SGDLS, CDR2 YYNGEE. CDR3 in amino acids: CASSATQRRTDTQYF. CDR3 in DNA: TGTGCCAGCAGCGCCACTCAGAGGCGCACAGATACGCAGTATTTT.

The chain has TRBV7-9 and TRBJ1-2, with TRBD1 identical over 8 bases. The CDR3 sequence is 14 residues long. Trimming removed 5 bases from V and 2 bases from J; junction bases left unmatched: 4. In germline, CDR1 is SEHNR, CDR2 FQNEAQ (reference sequence). The DNA for the CDR3 is TGTGCCAGCAGCCCGGGACAGGCGAACTATGGCTACACCTTC. This translates into CASSPGQANYGYTF.

This sequence joins TRBV29-1 and TRBJ2-5; TRBD1 is a possible D gene (6 bases). This CDR3 is built from 13 residues. Germline CDR1 is SQVTM and CDR2 is ANQGSEA. Trimming left V 4 bases short and J 2 bases short, with 11 bases between. CDR3 amino acids: CSVAQGWQETQYF. CDR3 sequence (DNA): TGCAGCGTTGCACAGGGTTGGCAAGAGACCCAGTACTTC.

The chain carries TRBV4-3 and TRBJ2-1; tentatively, D is TRBD1 or TRBD2 (5 bases each). Between the trimmed V and J ends, which lost 0 bases and 10 bases, there was a span of 16 bases. This CDR3 has 15 residues. Germline lookup yields CDR1 LGHNA and CDR2 YSLEER. Written as DNA, the CDR3 is TGCGCCAGCAGCCAAGATTCTGTATCGGGACGCGAGCAGTTCTTC. Protein: CASSQDSVSGREQFF.

This sequence joins TRBV7-9 and TRBJ2-7; no clear D gene. Germline V lookup: CDR1 SEHNR, CDR2 FQNEAQ (reference sequence). V lost 1 base to trimming and J lost 2 bases, with 9 bases between them. The CDR3 runs to 14 residues. The CDR3 nucleotides read TGTGCCAGCAGCTTAGGTCCCCCCGCCTACGAGCAGTACTTC. It translates to CASSLGPPAYEQYF.

V gene TRBV6-5 combines with J gene TRBJ1-4, with D unclear. Trimming left V 7 bases short and J 4 bases short, with 13 bases between. CDR1 and CDR2 from the germline V gene are MNHEY and SVGAGI. The CDR3 length is 14 residues. CDR3 in amino acids: CASIDAGSNEKLFF. CDR3 sequence (DNA): TGTGCCAGCATAGATGCCGGGAGTAATGAAAAACTGTTTTTT.

This chain links TRBV29-1 with TRBJ1-5, with 7 bases that match TRBD1. The CDR3 is 13 amino acids. The germline gives CDR1 SQVTM, CDR2 ANQGSEA. V dropped 4 bases and J dropped 3; count of bases not matched to a gene: 3. For the CDR3, the DNA is TGCAGCGTTGGGGACAGATACAATCAGCCCCAGCATTTT. As protein: CSVGDRYNQPQHF. The complete variable domain, with remaining parts taken from reference TRBV29-1 and TRBJ1-5, reads SAVISQKPSRDICQRGTSLTIQCQVDSQVTMMFWYRQQPGQSLTLIATANQGSEATYESGFVIDKFPISRPNLTFSTLTVSNMSPEDSSIYLCSVGDRYNQPQHFGDGTRLSIL.

The chain is built from TRBV7-9 and TRBJ1-1, with D tentatively TRBD1 (5 bases). The CDR3 covers 17 residues. Germline CDR1 SEHNR, CDR2 FQNEAQ (reference sequence). The V end was cut by 4 bases, the J end by 3 bases, with 21 bases between. The CDR3: CASSSALFRAVDTEAFF. The DNA of the CDR3 is TGTGCCAGCAGCTCAGCCCTTTTCAGGGCAGTGGACACTGAAGCTTTCTTT.

This clone was counted once. The chain joins TRBV28 to TRBJ2-3; D is perhaps TRBD2 (7 bases). Germline values: CDR1 MDHEN, CDR2 SYDVKM. Deletions cut 7 bases from V and 2 bases from J, with 13 bases between. The CDR3 has 14 residues. CDR3 in DNA: TGTGCCAGCAAGATGGCGGGGGCCACAGATACGCAGTATTTT. Amino acid sequence: CASKMAGATDTQYF. Full variable domain (outside the CDR3, taken from reference TRBV28 and TRBJ2-3): DVKVTQSSRYLVKRTGEKVFLECVQDMDHENMFWYRQDPGLGLRLIYFSYDVKMKEKGDIPEGYSVSREKKERFSLILESASTNQTSMYLCASKMAGATDTQYFGPGTRLTVL.

This clone was seen once. This sequence joins TRBV7-2 and TRBJ2-1; 8 bases map to TRBD1. Germline values: CDR1 SGHTA, CDR2 FQGNSA. The CDR3 is made up of 15 amino acids. Losses at the gene ends were 5 bases for V and 2 bases for J; bases not matched to a gene: 5. The CDR3 region has the DNA TGTGCCAGCAGCATCGACAGGGGACCCTACAATGAGCAGTTCTTC. Residues: CASSIDRGPYNEQFF.

The rearrangement uses TRBV9 and TRBJ2-2; unclear D gene. V was clipped by 4 bases and J by 1 base, with 8 bases between them. Germline assignment: CDR1 SGDLS and CDR2 YYNGEE. The CDR3 runs to 14 residues. The CDR3 DNA is TGTGCCAGCAGCCCCGGACGGAACACCGGGGAGCTGTTTTTT. It encodes CASSPGRNTGELFF.

The V and J genes are TRBV7-8 and TRBJ2-7; D perhaps matches TRBD2 (6 bases). Trimming took off 1 base at V and 3 bases at J, with 13 bases between the two ends. This CDR3 is built from 15 residues. Germline CDR1 and CDR2: SGHVS and FQNEAQ. The CDR3 spells CASSLGRGGIYEQYF. The CDR3 region has the DNA TGTGCCAGCAGCTTAGGACGTGGGGGGATCTACGAGCAGTACTTC.

This clone was counted a few times. Other nucleotide sequences from this sample produce the same CDR3. The chain has TRBV14 and TRBJ2-5; D gene unclear. CDR1 is SGHDN, CDR2 FVKESK, per germline. The CDR3 is made up of 12 amino acids. Trimming pared 1 base from V and 7 bases from J, leaving 7 bases between. The CDR3 protein is CASSQGLGTQYF. CDR3 sequence (DNA): TGTGCCAGCAGCCAAGGATTGGGGACCCAGTACTTC.

This clone showed up just a few times. CDR3 DNA sequence: TGCAGCGTTGAAGATCATGGTACGCAGTATTTT. Its protein is CSVEDHGTQYF. The rearrangement links TRBV29-1 to TRBJ2-3, with D unclear. This CDR3 comprises 11 residues. From germline, CDR1 is SQVTM and CDR2 ANQGSEA. The ends were cut back, 0 bases at V and 8 bases at J, with 6 bases in the middle.

The chain couples TRBV29-1 to TRBJ2-1; a weak D match, TRBD1 (5 bases). CDR3 length: 14 amino acids. Germline CDR1 SQVTM, CDR2 ANQGSEA. Trimming removed 4 bases at V and 5 bases at J, with 15 bases between. The CDR3 reads CSVASTGIHNEQFF. CDR3 DNA sequence: TGCAGCGTTGCATCCACAGGTATCCACAATGAGCAGTTCTTC.

This clone was picked up one time. The chain joins TRBV7-2 to TRBJ1-2, with TRBD1 as a possible D gene (6 bases). Germline V lookup: CDR1 SGHTA, CDR2 FQGNSA. The CDR3 consists of 14 residues. Trimming shortened V by 7 bases and J by 4 bases, and 16 bases separated the two germline ends. The chain's CDR3 is CASTPGEGPYGYTF. The CDR3 DNA follows: TGTGCCAGCACCCCAGGGGAGGGACCCTATGGCTACACCTTC. Drawing the rest from reference TRBV7-2 and TRBJ1-2, the complete variable domain is GAGVSQSPSNKVTEKGKDVELRCDPISGHTALYWYRQSLGQGLEFLIYFQGNSAPDKSGLPSDRFSAERTGGSVSTLTIQRTQQEDSAVYLCASTPGEGPYGYTFGSGTRLTVV.

The chain has TRBV29-1 and TRBJ2-4; D is undetermined. The V gene lost 1 base and the J gene lost 8 bases, with 6 bases spanning the gap. CDR1 and CDR2 from the germline V gene are SQVTM and ANQGSEA. This CDR3 region has 11 residues. CDR3 in amino acids: CSVEGTDIQYF. DNA for the CDR3: TGCAGCGTTGAAGGGACGGACATTCAGTACTTC.